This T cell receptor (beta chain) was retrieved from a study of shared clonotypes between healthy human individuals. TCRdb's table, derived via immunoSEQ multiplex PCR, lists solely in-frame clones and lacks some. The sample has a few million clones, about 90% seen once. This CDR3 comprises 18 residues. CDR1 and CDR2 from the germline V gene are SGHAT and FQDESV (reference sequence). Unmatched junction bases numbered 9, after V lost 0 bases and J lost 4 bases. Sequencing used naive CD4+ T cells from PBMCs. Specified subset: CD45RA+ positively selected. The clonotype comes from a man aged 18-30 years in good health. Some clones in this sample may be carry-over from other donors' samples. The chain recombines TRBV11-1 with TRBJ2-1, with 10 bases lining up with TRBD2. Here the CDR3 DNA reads TGTGCCAGCAGCTTAGCGGTGGCTAGCGGGAGAGGGTACAATGAGCAGTTCTTC. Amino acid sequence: CASSLAVASGRGYNEQFF.